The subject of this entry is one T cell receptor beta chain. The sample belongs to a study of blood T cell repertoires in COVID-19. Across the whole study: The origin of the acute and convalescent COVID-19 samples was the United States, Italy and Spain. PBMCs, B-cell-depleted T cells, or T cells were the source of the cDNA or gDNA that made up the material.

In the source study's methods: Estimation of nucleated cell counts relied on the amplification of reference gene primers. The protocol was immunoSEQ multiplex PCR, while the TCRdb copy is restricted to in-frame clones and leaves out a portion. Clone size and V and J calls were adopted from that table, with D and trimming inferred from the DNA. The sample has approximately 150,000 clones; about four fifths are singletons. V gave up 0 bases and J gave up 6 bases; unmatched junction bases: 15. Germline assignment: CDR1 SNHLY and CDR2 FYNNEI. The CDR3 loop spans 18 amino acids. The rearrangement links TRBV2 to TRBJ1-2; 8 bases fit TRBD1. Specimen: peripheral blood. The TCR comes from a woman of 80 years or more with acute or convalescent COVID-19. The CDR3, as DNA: TGTGCCAGCAGTGAAGCGAGGCCCTCCGCAGGGGGCATGGATGGCTACACCTTC. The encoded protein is CASSEARPSAGGMDGYTF.